This TCR beta chain was found in a study of tissue T cells after allogeneic stem cell transplantation. Germline CDR1 is KGHPV and CDR2 is FQNQEV (reference sequence). Trimming stripped 2 bases from V and 0 bases from J, with 8 bases between. The length of the CDR3 is 14 residues. Time point defined: mouse harvest day 14 after allogeneic transplant. Each mouse received 10^7 T-cell-depleted marrow cells plus 10^6 splenic CD5+ T cells by tail vein. Some clones are missing from TCRdb's copy, which holds only in-frame ones; the method was immunoSEQ multiplex PCR. This table holds thousands of clones, 30% to 40% found once. On this clone itself: The genes are named according to mouse. Read coverage stops 1 residue before the CDR3 terminus; the germline J gene supplies the remainder.

Sequencing was performed on skin. The V call is TRBV26, the J call TRBJ2-7; D unclear. The origin of this receptor is a female BALB/c mouse given C57BL/6 T cells with graft-versus-host disease after an allogeneic hematopoietic cell transplant. This CDR3 is CASSLRWDSYEQYF. CDR3 DNA (partial): TGTGCCAGCAGTCTGAGGTGGGACTCCTATGAACAGTAC.